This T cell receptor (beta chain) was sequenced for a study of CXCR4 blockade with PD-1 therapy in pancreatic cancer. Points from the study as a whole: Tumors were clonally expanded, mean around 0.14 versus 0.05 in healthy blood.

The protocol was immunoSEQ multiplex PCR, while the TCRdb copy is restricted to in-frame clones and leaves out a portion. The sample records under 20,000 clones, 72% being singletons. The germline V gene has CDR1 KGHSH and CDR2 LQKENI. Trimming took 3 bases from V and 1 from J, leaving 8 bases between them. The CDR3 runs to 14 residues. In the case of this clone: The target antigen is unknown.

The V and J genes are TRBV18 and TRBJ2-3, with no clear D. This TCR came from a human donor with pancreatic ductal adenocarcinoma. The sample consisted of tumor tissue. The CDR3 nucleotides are TGTGCCAGCTCACCGCTTACAGGCACAGATACGCAGTATTTT. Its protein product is CASSPLTGTDTQYF.